This T cell receptor (beta chain) was profiled in a study of cytomegalovirus exposure and HLA in healthy donors. A note on this clone: Its target is unknown.

Primers: 60 Vbeta forward and 13 Jbeta reverse. TCRdb's copy holds only in-frame clones and misses some; the assay was immunoSEQ multiplex PCR. The data contain over 100,000 clones, roughly 73% of them singletons. General study results and limits: Accounts indicate the classifier identified cytomegalovirus status with strong specificity and sensitivity. Over 150 TCR beta chains were listed as cytomegalovirus-associated.

This CDR3 is built from 14 residues. Trimming took 4 bases from V and 5 from J, leaving 14 bases between them. Per the germline V gene, CDR1 is MNHEY and CDR2 is SVGAGI. The chain links TRBV6-5 to TRBJ1-1; D uncertain. The specimen sequenced was PBMCs. The clonotype was recovered from a woman aged 25 to 39 in good health and CMV-seronegative. The CDR3 reads CASSSRPRGTEAFF. The CDR3 DNA reads TGTGCCAGCAGTTCTAGGCCGCGAGGGACTGAAGCTTTCTTT.